Only a few counts were recorded for the clone carrying this T cell receptor (beta chain). The antigen remains undetermined. This sample stems from a study of monozygotic twins with cystic fibrosis. General study points: Unrelated CF individuals shared fewer identical clonotypes than monozygotic CF twins. Clonality was generally low (median approximately 0.0094), higher in the most severe patients.

Repertoires were generated with immunoSEQ multiplex PCR, while TCRdb's copy carries only in-frame clones and drops some. The table lists 30,000 to 40,000 clones, 66% of them singletons. CDR3 size: 14 residues. Germline V gives CDR1 SNHLY, CDR2 FYNNEI. Trimming cost V 2 bases and J 7 bases, with 15 bases left between them. This clonotype originated in a girl under 18 with cystic fibrosis. The chain couples TRBV2 to TRBJ2-7; the D call may be TRBD1 or TRBD2 (6 bases each). Material for sequencing was blood. The CDR3 nucleotides are TGTGCCAGCAGTGAAACATCGGGGGCTGGGGAGCAGTACTTC. Its translation: CASSETSGAGEQYF.